The rows below give T cell receptor beta chains drawn from one sample of a study of early T cells in non-severe SARS-CoV-2 infection. TCRdb processed the 5' RACE reads anew with MiXCR; each CDR3 protein has one entry. The sample has under 85,000 distinct CDR3 sequences; less than 15% are singletons. The sample was whole blood, taken at baseline. The receptors come from an adult who was a healthcare worker with PCR-confirmed SARS-CoV-2 infection or an uninfected control (not recorded which). The donor label of this sample is uncertain. CDR3s include the opening cysteine and the closing phenylalanine or tryptophan. The order of the fields is J gene, V gene, CDR3 protein.

TRBJ2-3	TRBV2	CASRLAGVADTQYF
TRBJ2-3	TRBV20-1	CSASRGGQATDTQYF
TRBJ1-4	TRBV4-2	CASSPSVRQGEEKLFF
TRBJ2-1	TRBV4-1	CASSQTPAGLAEQGEFF
TRBJ2-4	TRBV18	CASSPSQLGLAGLSSKNIQYF
TRBJ1-5	TRBV29-1	CSVQVSSNQPQHF
TRBJ2-1	TRBV12-3/TRBV12-4	CASSWTSGAGEQFF
TRBJ2-6	TRBV5-4	CASSARQGAYGANVLTF
TRBJ2-5	TRBV12-3/TRBV12-4	CASSFSWGAQETQYF
TRBJ1-3	TRBV5-6	CASSLGRGNTIYF